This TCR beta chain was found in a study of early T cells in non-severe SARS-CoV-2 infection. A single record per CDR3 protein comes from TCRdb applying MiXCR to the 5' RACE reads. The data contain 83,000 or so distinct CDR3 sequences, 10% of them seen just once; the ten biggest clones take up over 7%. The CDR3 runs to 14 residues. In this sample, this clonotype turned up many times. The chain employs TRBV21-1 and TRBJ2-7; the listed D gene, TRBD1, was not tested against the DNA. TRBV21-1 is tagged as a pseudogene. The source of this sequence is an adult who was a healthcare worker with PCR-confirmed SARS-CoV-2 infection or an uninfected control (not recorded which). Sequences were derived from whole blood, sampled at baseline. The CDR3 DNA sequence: TGTGCCAGCAGCAAAAGGAACAGGGAGGACGAGCAGTACTTC. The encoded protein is CASSKRNREDEQYF.